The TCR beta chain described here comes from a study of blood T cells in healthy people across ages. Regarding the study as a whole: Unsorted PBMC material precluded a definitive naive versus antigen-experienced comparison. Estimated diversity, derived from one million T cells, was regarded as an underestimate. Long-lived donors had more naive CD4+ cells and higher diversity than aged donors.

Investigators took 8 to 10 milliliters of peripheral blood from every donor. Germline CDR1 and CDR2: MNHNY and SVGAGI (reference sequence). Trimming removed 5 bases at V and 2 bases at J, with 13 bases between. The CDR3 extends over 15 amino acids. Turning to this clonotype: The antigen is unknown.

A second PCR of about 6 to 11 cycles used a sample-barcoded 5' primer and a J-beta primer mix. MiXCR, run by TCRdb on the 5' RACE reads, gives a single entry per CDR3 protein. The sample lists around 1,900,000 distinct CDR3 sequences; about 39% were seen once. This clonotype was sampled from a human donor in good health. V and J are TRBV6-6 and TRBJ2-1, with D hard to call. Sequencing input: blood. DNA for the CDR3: TGTGCCAGCAGTGATTTGGCACCGACCTACAATGAGCAGTTCTTC. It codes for CASSDLAPTYNEQFF.